The present T cell receptor (beta chain) was sequenced within a study of blood T cell repertoires in COVID-19. The protocol was immunoSEQ multiplex PCR, while the TCRdb copy is restricted to in-frame clones and leaves out a portion. The sample carries almost 400,000 clones, 88% recorded once. Per the germline V gene, CDR1 is LNHDA and CDR2 is SQIVND (reference sequence). V shed 8 bases and J 1 base; nucleotides not matched to a gene: 5. The CDR3 length is 15 residues. Sample: PBMCs or T cells enriched from blood (not recorded which). V usage is TRBV19 and J usage is TRBJ2-1; 10 bases match TRBD1. The sequence was obtained from a woman in her 30s with acute COVID-19. CDR3 bases: TGTGCCAGTGCTGGACAGGGGGATTCCTACAATGAGCAGTTCTTC. It specifies CASAGQGDSYNEQFF.